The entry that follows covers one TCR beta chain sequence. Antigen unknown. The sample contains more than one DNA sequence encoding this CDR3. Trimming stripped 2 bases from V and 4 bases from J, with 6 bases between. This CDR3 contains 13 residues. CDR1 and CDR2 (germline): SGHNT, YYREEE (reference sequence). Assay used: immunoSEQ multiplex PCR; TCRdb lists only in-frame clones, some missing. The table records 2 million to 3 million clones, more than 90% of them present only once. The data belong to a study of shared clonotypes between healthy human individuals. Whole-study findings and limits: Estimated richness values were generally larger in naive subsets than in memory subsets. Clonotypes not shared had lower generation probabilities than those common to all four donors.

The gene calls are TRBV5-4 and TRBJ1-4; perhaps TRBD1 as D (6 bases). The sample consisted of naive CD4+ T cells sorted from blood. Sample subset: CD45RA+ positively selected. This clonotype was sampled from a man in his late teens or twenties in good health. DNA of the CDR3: TGTGCCAGCAGCTTACAGGGTAATGAAAAACTGTTTTTT. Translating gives CASSLQGNEKLFF.